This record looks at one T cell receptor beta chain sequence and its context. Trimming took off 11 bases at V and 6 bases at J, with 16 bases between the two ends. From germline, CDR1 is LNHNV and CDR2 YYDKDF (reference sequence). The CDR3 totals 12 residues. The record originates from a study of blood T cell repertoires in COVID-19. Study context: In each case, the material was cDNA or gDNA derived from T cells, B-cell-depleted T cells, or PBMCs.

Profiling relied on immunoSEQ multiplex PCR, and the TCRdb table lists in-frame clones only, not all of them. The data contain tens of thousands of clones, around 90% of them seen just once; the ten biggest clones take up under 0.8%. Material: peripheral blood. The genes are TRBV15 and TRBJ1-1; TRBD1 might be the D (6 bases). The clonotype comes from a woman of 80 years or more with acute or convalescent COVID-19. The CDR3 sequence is CAPKRGAAEAFF. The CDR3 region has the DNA TGTGCCCCGAAACGGGGGGCGGCTGAAGCTTTCTTT.